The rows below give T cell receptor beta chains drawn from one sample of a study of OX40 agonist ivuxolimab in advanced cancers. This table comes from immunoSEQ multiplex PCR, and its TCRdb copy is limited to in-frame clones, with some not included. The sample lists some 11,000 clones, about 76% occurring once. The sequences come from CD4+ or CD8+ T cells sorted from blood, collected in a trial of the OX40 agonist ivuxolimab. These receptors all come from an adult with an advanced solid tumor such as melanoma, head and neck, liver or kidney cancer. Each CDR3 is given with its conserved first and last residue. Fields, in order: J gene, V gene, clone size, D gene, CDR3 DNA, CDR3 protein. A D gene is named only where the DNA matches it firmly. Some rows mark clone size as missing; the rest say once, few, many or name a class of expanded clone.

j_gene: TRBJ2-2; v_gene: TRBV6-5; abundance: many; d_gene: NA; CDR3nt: TGTGCCTCAAACCTCCCGGCCGGGGAGCTGTTTTTT; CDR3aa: CASNLPAGELFF
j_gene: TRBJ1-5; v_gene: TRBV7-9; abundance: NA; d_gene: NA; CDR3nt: TGTGCCAGCAGCCTTGGCGGGGGGAATCAGCCCCAGCATTTT; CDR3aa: CASSLGGGNQPQHF
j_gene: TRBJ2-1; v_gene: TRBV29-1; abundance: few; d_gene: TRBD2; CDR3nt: TGCAGCGCTTCACTAGCGGGAGCCTTAAATGAGCAGTTCTTC; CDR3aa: CSASLAGALNEQFF
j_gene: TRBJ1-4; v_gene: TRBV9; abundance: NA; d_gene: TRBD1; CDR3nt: TGTGCCAGCAGCGCCTCCCGGGACAGGGGGATTGGAAATGAAAAACTGTTTTTT; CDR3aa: CASSASRDRGIGNEKLFF
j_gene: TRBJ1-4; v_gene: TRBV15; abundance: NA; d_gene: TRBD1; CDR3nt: TGTGCCACCAGCGGGGGGGACAGTAATGAAAAACTGTTTTTT; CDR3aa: CATSGGDSNEKLFF
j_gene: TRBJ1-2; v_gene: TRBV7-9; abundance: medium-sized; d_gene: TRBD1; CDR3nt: TGTGCCAGCAGCTTGGGGCAGGGGGATATCTATGGCTACACCTTC; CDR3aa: CASSLGQGDIYGYTF
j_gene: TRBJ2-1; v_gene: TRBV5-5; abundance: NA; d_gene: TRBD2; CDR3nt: TGTGCCAGCAGCCAAGGACTAGCGGGAGGGACCAATGAGCAGTTCTTC; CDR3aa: CASSQGLAGGTNEQFF
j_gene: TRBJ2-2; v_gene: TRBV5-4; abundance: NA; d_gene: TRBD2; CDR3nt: TGTGCCAGCAGCAGGAGAGTGGTAGCGGGAGGGCCGATTGGGGAGCTGTTTTTT; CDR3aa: CASSRRVVAGGPIGELFF
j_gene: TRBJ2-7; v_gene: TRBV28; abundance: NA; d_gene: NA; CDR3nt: TGTGCCAGCAGCCATACAGGGAATGAGCAGTACTTC; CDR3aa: CASSHTGNEQYF
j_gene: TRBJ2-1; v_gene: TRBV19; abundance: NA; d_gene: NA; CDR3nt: TGTGCCAGTACCCGGGACTGGGACGACTACAATGAGCAGTTCTTC; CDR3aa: CASTRDWDDYNEQFF
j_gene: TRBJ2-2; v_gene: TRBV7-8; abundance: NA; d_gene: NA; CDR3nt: TGTGCCAGCAGCTTAGCCCGGGCCGCGAACACCGGGGAGCTGTTTTTT; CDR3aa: CASSLARAANTGELFF
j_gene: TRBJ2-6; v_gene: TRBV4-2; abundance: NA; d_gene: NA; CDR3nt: TGTGCCAGCAGCCAAGATCCACAGGGTGGGGCCAACGTCCTGACTTTC; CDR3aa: CASSQDPQGGANVLTF
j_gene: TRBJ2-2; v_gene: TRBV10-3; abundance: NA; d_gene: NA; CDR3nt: TGTGCCATCAGTGGAGGGACCGCCGACGGGGAGCTGTTTTTT; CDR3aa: CAISGGTADGELFF
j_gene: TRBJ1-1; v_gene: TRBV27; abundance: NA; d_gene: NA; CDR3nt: TGTGCCAGCAGTTTAACAGGGTTCGACACTGAAGCTTTCTTT; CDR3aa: CASSLTGFDTEAFF
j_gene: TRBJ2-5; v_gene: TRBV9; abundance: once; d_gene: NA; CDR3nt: TGTGCCAGCAGCGTAGATAAGACAAACCAAGAGACCCAGTACTTC; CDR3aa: CASSVDKTNQETQYF
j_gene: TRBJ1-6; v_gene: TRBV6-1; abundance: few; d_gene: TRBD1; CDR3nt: TGTGCCAGCAGTGAGGCGACAGGGAGTTCACCCCTCCACTTT; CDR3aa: CASSEATGSSPLHF
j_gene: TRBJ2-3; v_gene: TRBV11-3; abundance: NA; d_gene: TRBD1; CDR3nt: TGTGCCAGCAGCTTAGTACAGGGGGTGTATGCAGATACGCAGTATTTT; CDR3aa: CASSLVQGVYADTQYF
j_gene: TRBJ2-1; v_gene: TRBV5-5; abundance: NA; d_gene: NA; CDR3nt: TGTGCCAGCAGCGTCGGGACTCTATACAATGAGCAGTTCTTC; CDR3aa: CASSVGTLYNEQFF
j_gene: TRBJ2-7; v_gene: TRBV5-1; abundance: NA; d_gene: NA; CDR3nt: TGCGCCAGCAGCTCCTCCTACGAGCAGTACTTC; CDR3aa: CASSSSYEQYF
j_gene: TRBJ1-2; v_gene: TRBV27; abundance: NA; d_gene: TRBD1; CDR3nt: TGTGCCAGCAGTTTCCCAGGGGGCTATGGCTACACCTTC; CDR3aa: CASSFPGGYGYTF
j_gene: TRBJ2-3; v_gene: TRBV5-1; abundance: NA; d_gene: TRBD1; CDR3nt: TGCGCCAGCAGCACCGGACAGGTAGACACAGATACGCAGTATTTT; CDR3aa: CASSTGQVDTDTQYF
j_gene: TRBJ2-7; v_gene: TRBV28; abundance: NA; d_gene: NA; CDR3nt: TGTGCCAGCAGGGTGGATTCCCCTCTCTACGAGCAGTACTTC; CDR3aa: CASRVDSPLYEQYF
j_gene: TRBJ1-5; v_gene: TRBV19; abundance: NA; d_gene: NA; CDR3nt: TGTGCCAGTAGTACCCATGTACTTAATCAGCCCCAGCATTTT; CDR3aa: CASSTHVLNQPQHF
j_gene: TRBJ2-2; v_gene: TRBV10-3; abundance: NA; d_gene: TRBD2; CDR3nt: TGTGCCATCAGCCGGACTAGCGGGAACACCGGGGAGCTGTTTTTT; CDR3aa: CAISRTSGNTGELFF
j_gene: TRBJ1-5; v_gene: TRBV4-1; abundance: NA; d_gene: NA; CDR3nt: TGCGCCAGCAGCCAAGTTGGGGATGGCAATCAGCCCCAGCATTTT; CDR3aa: CASSQVGDGNQPQHF
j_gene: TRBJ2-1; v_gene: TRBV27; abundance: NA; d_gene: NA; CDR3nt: TGTGCCAGCAGTTTAGGGGTAGCGGCCAACAATGAGCAGTTCTTC; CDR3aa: CASSLGVAANNEQFF
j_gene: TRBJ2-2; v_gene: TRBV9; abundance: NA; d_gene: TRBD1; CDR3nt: TGTGCCAGCAGCGTAGGAGACAGGGGGTATAACACCGGGGAGCTGTTTTTT; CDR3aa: CASSVGDRGYNTGELFF
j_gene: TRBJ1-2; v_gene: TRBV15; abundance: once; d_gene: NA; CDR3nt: TGTGCCACCAGAAGTCGAGGCAACTATGGCTACACCTTC; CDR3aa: CATRSRGNYGYTF
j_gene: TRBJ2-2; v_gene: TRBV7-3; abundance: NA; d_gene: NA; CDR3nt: TGTGCCAGCAGGCCCGCCACTCGTGGGAGTAACACCGGGGAGCTGTTTTTT; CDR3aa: CASRPATRGSNTGELFF
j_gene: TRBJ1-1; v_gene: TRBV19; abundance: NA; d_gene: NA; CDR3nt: TGTGCCAGTAGTATGGCCCTCGAGGGTACGAACACTGAAGCTTTCTTT; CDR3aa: CASSMALEGTNTEAFF
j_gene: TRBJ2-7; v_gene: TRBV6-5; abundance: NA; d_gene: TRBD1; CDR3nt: TGTGCCAGCAGTTCCGGGACAGGGGGCGGCTACGAGCAGTACTTC; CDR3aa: CASSSGTGGGYEQYF
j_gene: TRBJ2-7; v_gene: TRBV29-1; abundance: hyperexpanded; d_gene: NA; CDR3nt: TGCAGCGTTGAGGGGGGACAGTTCTACGAGCAGTACTTC; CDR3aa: CSVEGGQFYEQYF
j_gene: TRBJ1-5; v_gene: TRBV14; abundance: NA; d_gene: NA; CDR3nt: TGTGCCAGCAGCCAAGATGGGAGGGTCTGGAATCAGCCCCAGCATTTT; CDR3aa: CASSQDGRVWNQPQHF
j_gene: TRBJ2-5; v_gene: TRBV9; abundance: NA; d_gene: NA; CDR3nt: TGTGCCAGCAGCGTAGGCGGCCAAGAGACCCAGTACTTC; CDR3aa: CASSVGGQETQYF
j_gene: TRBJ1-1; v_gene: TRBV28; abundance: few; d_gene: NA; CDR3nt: TGTGCCCACTCTCAAAGGGACTACACGAGTGAAGCTTTCTTT; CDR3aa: CAHSQRDYTSEAFF
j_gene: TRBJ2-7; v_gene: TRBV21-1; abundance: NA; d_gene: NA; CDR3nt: TGTGCCAGCAGCAAAGGGCCTAGCGGGAGTTGCGAGCAGTACTTC; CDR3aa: CASSKGPSGSCEQYF
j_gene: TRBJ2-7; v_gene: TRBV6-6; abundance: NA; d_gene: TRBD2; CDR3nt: TGTGCCAGCACCCGAGCGGGAGGTGCCTACGAGCAGTACTTC; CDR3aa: CASTRAGGAYEQYF
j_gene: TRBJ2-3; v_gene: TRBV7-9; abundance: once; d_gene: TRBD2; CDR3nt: TGTGCCAGCAGCGTACTAGCGGGAGTAGTAGATACGCAGTATTTT; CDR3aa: CASSVLAGVVDTQYF
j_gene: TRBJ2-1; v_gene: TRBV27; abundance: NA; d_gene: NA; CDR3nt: TGTGCCAGCAGTTTATCCTTTTGGGACGGTTACAATGAGCAGTTCTTC; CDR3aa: CASSLSFWDGYNEQFF
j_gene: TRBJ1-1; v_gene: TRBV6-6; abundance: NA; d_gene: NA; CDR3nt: TGTGCCAGCAGTATGCAGCCGGCCCCGAACACTGAAGCTTTCTTT; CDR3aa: CASSMQPAPNTEAFF
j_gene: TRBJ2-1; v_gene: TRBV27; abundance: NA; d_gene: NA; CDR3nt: TGTGCCAGCAGTCCCCGGCTAGCAGAGGTTCGGGATGAGCAGTTCTTC; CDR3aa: CASSPRLAEVRDEQFF
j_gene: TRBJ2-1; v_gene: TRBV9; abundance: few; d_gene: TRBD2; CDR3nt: TGTGCCAGCAGCCGAGGTGTGGGAGGGTCGGATGAGCAGTTCTTC; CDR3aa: CASSRGVGGSDEQFF
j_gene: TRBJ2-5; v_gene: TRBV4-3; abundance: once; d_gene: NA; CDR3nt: TGCGCCAGCAGCCAAGATAGCAGGGGCTGGGAGACCCAGTACTTC; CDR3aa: CASSQDSRGWETQYF
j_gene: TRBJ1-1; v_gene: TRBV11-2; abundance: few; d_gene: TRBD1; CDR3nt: TGTGCCAGCAGCGTTACAGGGGGTTACACTGAAGCTTTCTTT; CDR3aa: CASSVTGGYTEAFF
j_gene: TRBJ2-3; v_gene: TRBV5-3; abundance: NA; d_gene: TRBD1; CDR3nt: TGTGCCAGCAGTCCCGGACAGGGGGCTGTAGATACGCAGTATTTT; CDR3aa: CASSPGQGAVDTQYF
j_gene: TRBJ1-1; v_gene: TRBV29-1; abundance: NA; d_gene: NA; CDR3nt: TGCAGCGTTGGACCGGGACGGAAGAACACTGAAGCTTTCTTT; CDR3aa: CSVGPGRKNTEAFF
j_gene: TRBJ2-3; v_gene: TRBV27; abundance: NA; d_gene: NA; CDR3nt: TGTGCCAGCAGTTTATCGAGGGGGACGGGGAAAGATACGCAGTATTTT; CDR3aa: CASSLSRGTGKDTQYF
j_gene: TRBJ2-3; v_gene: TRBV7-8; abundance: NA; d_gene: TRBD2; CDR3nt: TGTGCCAGCAGACCACTAGCGGGAGGGCCTAGAGATACGCAGTATTTT; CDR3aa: CASRPLAGGPRDTQYF
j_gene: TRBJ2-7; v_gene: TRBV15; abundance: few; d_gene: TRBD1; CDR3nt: TGTGCCACCAGCAGTACAGGGGGAGCCTACGAGCAGTACTTC; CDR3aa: CATSSTGGAYEQYF
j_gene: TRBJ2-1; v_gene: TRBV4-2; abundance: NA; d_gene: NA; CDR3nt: TGTGCCAGCACTCTGGGCTCCTACAATGAGCAGTTCTTC; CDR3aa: CASTLGSYNEQFF
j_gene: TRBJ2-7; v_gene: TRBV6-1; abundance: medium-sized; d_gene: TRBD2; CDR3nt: TGTGCCAGCAGTGAGCGGGAGTACGACGAGCAGTACTTC; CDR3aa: CASSEREYDEQYF
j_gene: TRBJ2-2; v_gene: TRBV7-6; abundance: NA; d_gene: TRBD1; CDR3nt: TGTGCCAGCAGATCCGGGACAGCCACCGGGGAGCTGTTTTTT; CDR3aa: CASRSGTATGELFF